This record looks at one T cell receptor (beta chain) sequence and its context. Its target antigen remains unknown. Per-base quality was not reported, and no clone a single base away is much larger than it. The source of the sample is a study of cytomegalovirus exposure and HLA in healthy donors (dated by TCRdb to the late 2010s). Study-level background: An earlier analysis of some 600 of the donors reported 276 Gb of sequence data and 117 million unique TCR beta sequences obtained from some 170 million T cells. An early release covering some 640 HLA-typed donors comprised about 300 gigabases of sequencing data and around 80 million unique TCR sequences. The genetic ancestry cluster associated with self-reported Caucasian donors included about 84% of the 300 to 450 genotyped donors. The study was designed to test whether signatures of past pathogen exposure could be identified by cataloging public T cell receptors. The study used immunosequencing to profile the T cell repertoires of under 700 subjects and linked those repertoires to cytomegalovirus serostatus. In addition to the first cohort of 650 to 800 subjects, a separate validation cohort of over 90 different subjects was used. To predict cytomegalovirus infection status, the study combined high-throughput TCR immunosequencing, statistical association of individual TCRs with disease status, and machine learning. A later analysis re-examined previously published TCR beta repertoires from 500 to 700 donors and added high-resolution HLA genotyping to investigate patterns of TCR occurrence. In the later analysis, no new phenotypic data were used to find candidate immune exposures; instead, reliance was placed on TCR beta sequences and their occurrence across donors. An earlier analysis of 587 of the donors used high-throughput TCR beta sequencing to judge whether each TCR beta V gene segment behaved as functional or pseudogenic. Donor age, sex, ethnicity and CMV serostatus were compiled alongside the repertoire data. Genome-wide SNP genotypes for about 55% of the 666 donors were used in a later genetic analysis, which treated that subset as a discovery cohort. All discovery cohort repertoires had been generated on a single sequencing platform. HLA typing covered class I and class II loci at four-digit resolution. The number of typed donors differed by locus: about 620-640 for A, B, C, DRB1 and DQB1; 500 to 550 for DQA1; approximately 600 for DPA1; and roughly 450 for DPB1. About five DR-DQ haplotypes were treated as single units for association and clustering because of strong linkage in the cohort. On average, 235,054 unique TCR beta nucleotide sequences were sequenced per donor among 398 genotyped donors of the cohort, with roughly 18% of those sequences being non-productive.

From cysteine to phenylalanine, the CDR3 is 15 amino acids long. Of all the DNA, just the CDR3 is kept, 45 bases in frame from base 1. V is cut back by 4 bases and J by 5 bases, with 10 bases in the junction unmatched. The germline V gene encodes CDR1 MNHNS and CDR2 SASEGT. Paper-wide results and their limitations: Because counts were too low, about 15 rarely observed V segments, including chromosome 9 orphons, were left out of the earlier analysis of 587 of the donors. A further reported finding was that TCR beta sequences accurately predicted the HLA-A and HLA-B alleles for most subjects in the first cohort. Most CMV-associated TCR beta chains appeared to be HLA-restricted in a later analysis, and the HLA associations seemed to be driven largely by CMV exposure. At a false discovery rate of 0.05, a later analysis linked 15,000 to 20,000 TCR beta sequences to specific HLA alleles. Linkage disequilibrium might explain the correlated functional status among segregating V segments, but an unknown experimental factor could not be excluded. Some IMGT-functional V segments, including TRBV6-2 and TRBV6-3, could not be told apart with the 87-base-pair reads, so those segments were excluded. Compared with equally common non-associated chains, HLA-associated TCR beta chains in a later analysis were more clonally expanded and had lower generation probabilities. Because HLA typing was missing for some donors at each locus, association tests included only the typed subset. A later genetic analysis associated a missense DCLRE1C variant with V-gene and J-gene trimming of TCR beta chains, and an independent cohort replicated the association. According to a later analysis, parvovirus B19, influenza, CMV and Epstein-Barr virus appeared linked to several top co-occurrence clusters. Sequencing depth was assumed to be roughly uniform across donors in the presence/absence analyses, though that assumption may not hold. Across donors, most TCR sequences were observed very rarely, whereas some public TCRs were present in many individuals. A few of the identified cytomegalovirus-associated TCR beta chains were confirmed in vitro to be specific for cytomegalovirus antigens. Strong co-occurrence of HLA alleles, especially DR and DQ, made assigning TCR associations to individual alleles difficult. Compared with the approximately 720-donor mean, donors in an Asian-associated ancestry cluster had fewer N-insertions in productive TCRs, according to a later genetic analysis. Immune exposure information for the cohort was limited to CMV serostatus. A cluster of highly shared sequence variants was judged likely to be a technical artifact of the sequencing pipeline. The classifier was reported to diagnose cytomegalovirus status with high specificity and sensitivity in both the original and validation cohorts. In a later analysis, the rate of TCR association differed among HLA loci, with DRB1 alleles having the most associated TCRs and HLA-C alleles having the fewest. Broadly in line with IMGT annotations, most TCR beta V segments showed up in productive rearrangements about 87% or about 30% of the time in an earlier analysis of 450 to 750 of the donors. This cohort had only TCR beta chains sequenced, and the lack of alpha or paired-chain data limited which features could be detected. The study gave a list of some 150 TCR beta chains associated with cytomegalovirus. The authors suggested that the approach could potentially be extended to other disease states and immunological phenotypes.

The library was built by means of the immunoSEQ multiplex PCR assay. The multiplex PCR relied on a mix of 60 forward primers for TCR Vbeta segments and 13 reverse primers for TCR Jbeta segments. Amplification of the CDR3 region of rearranged TCR beta genes was performed with a multiplex PCR assay on genomic DNA. The Illumina HiSeq System was used to sequence the amplified TCR beta libraries as 87-base-pair reads. Processing in the source paper ran as follows. In a later analysis, some 80 million unique TCR beta chains were counted across the 650 to 750 repertoires, and around 10 million of these chains were shared by at least two donors. Raw reads were error-corrected and collapsed into unique sequences by a nearest-neighbor algorithm in which closely related sequences were merged to remove PCR and sequencing errors. V, D and J gene segments were assigned by aligning CDR3 sequences to IMGT reference sequences. Each retained sequence needed at least a six-nucleotide match to both a V gene segment and a J gene segment. A rearrangement counted as productive if the CDR3 had no stop codons and remained in frame with V and J, and every other rearrangement counted as non-productive. CDR3 was defined according to IMGT convention as the region running from the second conserved V-encoded cysteine to the conserved J-encoded phenylalanine. Sequences without an unambiguous match to a single V gene segment were excluded from the earlier analysis of about 600 of the donors. An earlier analysis of some 500 of the donors classified V segments as functional when productive rearrangements were above 56.7% and as segregating when the standard deviation between donors was above 5%. A statistical classification framework was built to diagnose cytomegalovirus status from the catalog of TCR beta chain sequences. In a later analysis, V and J genes were assigned by comparing TCR nucleotide sequences against IMGT/GENE-DB human TR gene sequences. The TCRdist pipeline was used in a later analysis to assign CDR3 sequences and most-parsimonious VDJ recombination scenarios. A later analysis defined each TCR beta chain by its CDR3 amino acid sequence plus V-gene family, and excluded reads lacking a unique V-gene family. As a way to deal with suspected cross-contamination and a sequencing artifact, a later analysis dropped 592 nucleotide sequences that were highly shared and had low generation probability. A later analysis calculated a clonal expansion index for each public chain from normalized within-repertoire ranks of inferred template counts. A later analysis computed generation probabilities with a VDJ recombination model fitted to out-of-frame rearrangements, and checked the results against IGoR. Hypergeometric tests were used in a later analysis to score TCR-TCR, TCR-HLA and TCR-CMV co-occurrence, with a repertoire-size bias correction applied to the TCR pairs. A later analysis estimated false discovery rates by permuting HLA or CMV assignments 20 times. In a later analysis, co-occurring TCRs were grouped with DBSCAN, and TCRdist sequence similarity was added when clustering was performed within HLA-allele-positive subsets. For co-occurrence clustering, repertoires with fewer than 30,000 or more than 120,000 public chains were excluded, along with a handful of repertoires with anomalous nucleotide sharing. TCRdb obtained this table from immuneACCESS and retained in-frame rearrangements with V and J assigned. These tables miss some clones; where compared with another copy, unresolved V genes account for less than half of the shortfall, and the remainder is unexplained. Clone size and V and J calls were adopted from that table, with D and trimming inferred from the DNA. This sample holds approximately 280,000 clones; more than 80% were observed only once. Approximately 4.3% of the sample is in the top ten clones.

The cohort was made up of about 610 healthy bone marrow donors. At the time of sampling, every cohort member was nominally healthy, though immune exposures that went unrecorded were likely present. The donor tested CMV seropositive and was one of the 289 seropositive cohort members. Every donor gave a peripheral blood sample, and the peripheral blood mononuclear cells from that sample were used for TCR beta sequencing. Genomic DNA was extracted from the blood cell samples with the Qiagen DNeasy Blood Extraction Kit. Sequenced material: PBMCs. The receptor's source is a man between 40 and 49 years old in good health and CMV-seropositive. The chain is assembled from TRBV6-1 and TRBJ2-5, with TRBD1 identical over 7 junction bases. The base sequence is TGTGCCAGCAGTGCTGGGAGTACAGGGGCCGAGACCCAGTACTTC. Its protein is CASSAGSTGAETQYF.